What follows are 25 T cell receptor beta chains derived from one specimen sequenced in a study of blood T cell repertoires in COVID-19. Libraries were prepared by immunoSEQ multiplex PCR; TCRdb keeps only in-frame clonotypes and omits some of them. The top ten clones hold approximately 25% of a sample with 95,000 to 100,000 clones, about 84% of them seen once. The source material was peripheral blood. Receptor source: a human donor in a cohort sampled during active COVID-19.

This clone has a handful of counts. The chain carries TRBV5-4 and TRBJ1-5; D is perhaps TRBD1 (6 bases). Looked up from germline, CDR1 is SGHNT and CDR2 is YYREEE (reference sequence). CDR3 length equals 14 residues. V was shortened by 1 base and J by 3 bases, with 8 bases between the two germline ends. The DNA for the CDR3 is TGTGCCAGCAGCTTGAACAGGGCCAATCAGCCCCAGCATTTT. This gives the protein CASSLNRANQPQHF.

CDR3 nucleotides: TGCGCCAGCAGCTCCCTAGCGGGAGGGTCCGCCGGGGAGCTGTTTTTT. Its protein is CASSSLAGGSAGELFF. The V call is TRBV5-1, the J call TRBJ2-2, with 12 positions matching TRBD2. The CDR3 spans 16 residues. J lost 6 bases, V lost 3 bases, and 6 bases had no gene match. CDR1 SGHRS and CDR2 YFSETQ come from the germline V gene.

V usage is TRBV25-1 and J usage is TRBJ1-6, with a possible D match to TRBD1 (6 bases). This CDR3 has 14 amino acids. The germline V gene has CDR1 MGHDK and CDR2 SYGVNS. V lost 1 base and J lost 10, with 11 bases in between. The CDR3 nucleotides are TGTGCCAGCAGTGAATCAGGACAGAGGTCACCCCTCCACTTT. Its translation: CASSESGQRSPLHF. Full variable domain (remainder filled in from reference TRBV25-1 and TRBJ1-6): EADIYQTPRYLVIGTGKKITLECSQTMGHDKMYWYQQDPGMELHLIHYSYGVNSTEKGDLSSESTVSRIRTEHFPLTLESARPSHTSQYLCASSESGQRSPLHFGNGTRLTVT.

The V call is TRBV14, the J call TRBJ1-4; D gene uncertain. V dropped 1 base and J dropped 10 bases, with 7 bases sitting between them. Per the germline V gene, CDR1 is SGHDN and CDR2 is FVKESK. The CDR3 consists of 12 residues. CDR3 DNA: TGTGCCAGCAGCCAAGTGGAGGGAAAACTGTTTTTT. Protein sequence: CASSQVEGKLFF.

The V and J genes are TRBV18 and TRBJ1-4, with 8 bases that match TRBD1. There are 15 residues in the CDR3. J lost 7 bases, V lost 6 bases, and 10 bases had no gene match. Germline loops: CDR1 KGHSH, CDR2 LQKENI. The CDR3 coding sequence is TGTGCCAGCTCGCCTAACAGGGGGTCGGGTGAAAAACTGTTTTTT. Amino acid sequence: CASSPNRGSGEKLFF.

The chain has TRBV6-7 and TRBJ2-5; D uncertain. TRBV6-7 is an open reading frame whose function is uncertain. V was cut by 0 bases and J by 5 bases, with 13 bases left in between. CDR3 length: 15 amino acids. In DNA, the CDR3 is TGTGCCAGCAGTTACTCGACGTGGGCCTGGGAGACCCAGTACTTC. It yields the protein CASSYSTWAWETQYF.

The rearrangement links TRBV19 to TRBJ1-2, with 11 bases fitting TRBD1. The J segment lost 4 bases and the V segment lost 6 bases, leaving 7 bases of the junction unmatched. CDR1 is LNHDA, CDR2 SQIVND, per germline (reference sequence). This CDR3 comprises 15 residues. CDR3 amino acids: CASRRTGGAIYGYTF. CDR3 bases: TGTGCCAGTAGAAGGACAGGGGGCGCCATCTATGGCTACACCTTC.

This clone appeared once. The chain couples TRBV7-8 to TRBJ2-5; maybe TRBD1 (5 bases). V was pared by 5 bases and J by 1 base, with 8 bases between. Germline CDR1 reads SGHVS; CDR2 reads FQNEAQ. The CDR3 covers 13 residues. The CDR3 DNA is TGTGCCAGCAGCCCAACAGGCCAAGAGACCCAGTACTTC. Its protein is CASSPTGQETQYF.

This clone was detected once. The J gene is TRBJ2-2, the V gene TRBV2, with D possibly matching TRBD1 (5 bases). CDR3 length: 15 amino acids. Germline assignment: CDR1 SNHLY and CDR2 FYNNEI. The V end was cut by 2 bases, the J end by 7 bases, with 14 bases between. The CDR3 sequence is CASSEYQGRIGELFF. The CDR3 bases are TGTGCCAGCAGTGAATACCAGGGAAGGATCGGGGAGCTGTTTTTT.

J is TRBJ1-5 and V is TRBV24-1; D remains unclear. CDR1 is KGHDR and CDR2 is SFDVKD in the germline V gene. Trimming stripped 4 bases from V and 2 bases from J, with 14 bases between. The CDR3 is made up of 16 amino acids. The CDR3 here is CATSDTRFGGNQPQHF. For the CDR3, the DNA is TGTGCCACCAGTGACACCCGATTCGGGGGCAATCAGCCCCAGCATTTT.

The chain links TRBV19 to TRBJ2-2; 13 nucleotides agree with TRBD2. The CDR3 covers 14 residues. Germline trimming cut 7 bases from V and 5 bases from J; bases unmatched to any gene: 1. Per the germline V gene, CDR1 is LNHDA and CDR2 is SQIVND (reference sequence). The CDR3 here is CASTTSGGTGELFF. The CDR3 nucleotides are TGTGCCAGTACGACTAGCGGGGGGACCGGGGAGCTGTTTTTT.

This chain joins TRBV5-1 and TRBJ1-2, with D maybe TRBD1 (6 bases). Trimming took 0 bases from V and 4 from J, leaving 13 bases between them. The CDR3 length is 15 residues. Germline V gene data show CDR1 as SGHRS and CDR2 as YFSETQ. The CDR3 reads CASSLDPGHGYGYTF. The CDR3 DNA follows: TGCGCCAGCAGCTTGGACCCGGGACACGGCTATGGCTACACCTTC.

This clone appeared a few times. V usage is TRBV19 and J usage is TRBJ1-1, with 10 bases aligning to TRBD1. CDR3 length equals 15 residues. J gave up 1 base and V 6 bases, and 5 bases lay outside the gene matches. CDR1 is LNHDA, CDR2 SQIVND, per germline (reference sequence). CDR3 nucleotides: TGTGCCAGTAGGGGACAGGGGCTGAAGAACACTGAAGCTTTCTTT. The encoded protein is CASRGQGLKNTEAFF. Complete variable domain (other parts from reference TRBV19 and TRBJ1-1): DGGITQSPKYLFRKEGQNVTLSCEQNLNHDAMYWYRQDPGQGLRLIYYSQIVNDFQKGDIAEGYSVSREKKESFPLTVTSAQKNPTAFYLCASRGQGLKNTEAFFGQGTRLTVV.

The CDR3 sequence: CASSLLAGGQYQETQYF. Here the CDR3 DNA reads TGTGCCAGCAGCTTACTAGCGGGAGGGCAGTACCAAGAGACCCAGTACTTC. The V call is TRBV7-6, the J call TRBJ2-5; 12 bases line up with TRBD2. J lost 0 bases, V lost 2 bases, and 4 bases had no gene match. CDR1 and CDR2 (germline): SGHVS, FNYEAQ. This CDR3 is 17 amino acids long.

This clone has just one count. The chain uses TRBV7-9 and TRBJ1-2; TRBD1 might be the D (5 bases). The CDR3 loop spans 13 amino acids. Trimming stripped 2 bases from V and 3 bases from J, with 7 bases between. The V gene's germline CDR1 is SEHNR and CDR2 FQNEAQ (reference sequence). The CDR3 here is CASSLTGDYGYTF. The CDR3, as DNA: TGTGCCAGCAGCTTAACGGGGGACTATGGCTACACCTTC.

With regard to this clone: Other DNA sequences of this sample code for an identical CDR3. V and J are TRBV7-3 and TRBJ1-1, with D hard to call. Germline CDR1 and CDR2: SGHTA and FQGTGA. The CDR3 extends over 13 amino acids. Between the trimmed V and J ends, which lost 3 bases and 1 base, there was a span of 6 bases. CDR3 nucleotide sequence: TGTGCCAGCAGCTTGGCAGGGAACACTGAAGCTTTCTTT. Translation: CASSLAGNTEAFF. The entire variable domain, with the rest obtained from reference TRBV7-3 and TRBJ1-1, is as follows: GAGVSQTPSNKVTEKGKYVELRCDPISGHTALYWYRQSLGQGPEFLIYFQGTGAADDSGLPNDRFFAVRPEGSVSTLKIQRTERGDSAVYLCASSLAGNTEAFFGQGTRLTVV.

This rearrangement joins TRBV9 to TRBJ2-3, with TRBD1 identical over 10 bases. CDR1 is SGDLS, CDR2 YYNGEE, per germline. There are 18 residues in the CDR3. The ends lost 0 bases at V and 0 bases at J; junction bases unmatched: 7. The CDR3 nucleotides read TGTGCCAGCAGCGTAGTTATGGGACAGGGGACTAGCACAGATACGCAGTATTTT. Translation: CASSVVMGQGTSTDTQYF.

The rearrangement links TRBV5-5 to TRBJ1-5; D not certain. Germline CDR1 is SGHKS and CDR2 is YYEKEE (reference sequence). V shed 0 bases and J shed 0 bases, with 16 bases lying between them. The CDR3 totals 18 residues. CDR3 amino acids: CASSLAYTADLSNQPQHF. CDR3 bases: TGTGCCAGCAGCTTGGCCTACACGGCGGATCTTAGCAATCAGCCCCAGCATTTT.

There are a few counts of this clone. The rearrangement joins TRBV7-6 to TRBJ2-2; 8 bases match TRBD1. The CDR3 extends over 15 amino acids. Trimming removed 5 bases from V and 3 bases from J; junction bases left unmatched: 5. The germline V gene encodes CDR1 SGHVS and CDR2 FNYEAQ. The CDR3 loop is CASSLAGGYTGELFF. CDR3 sequence (DNA): TGTGCCAGCAGCCTGGCAGGGGGCTACACCGGGGAGCTGTTTTTT. Supplemented by reference TRBV7-6 and TRBJ2-2, the full variable domain reads GAGVSQSPRYKVTKRGQDVALRCDPISGHVSLYWYRQALGQGPEFLTYFNYEAQQDKSGLPNDRFSAERPEGSISTLTIQRTEQRDSAMYRCASSLAGGYTGELFFGEGSRLTVL.

The chain uses TRBV7-6 and TRBJ2-5, with a tentative D call TRBD2 (6 bases). The CDR3 has 13 residues. The germline CDR1 and CDR2 sequences are SGHVS and FNYEAQ. V lost 3 bases and J lost 7, with 12 bases in between. The CDR3 DNA reads TGTGCCAGCAGCTTCCAGGGAGGTGGGACCCAGTACTTC. It codes for CASSFQGGGTQYF.

This clone was observed a few times. This chain uses TRBV10-1 with TRBJ1-5; D remains unclear. Germline V CDR1 and CDR2: WNHNN, SYGVQD (reference sequence). The CDR3 loop spans 14 amino acids. Trimming removed 3 bases at V and 5 bases at J, with 11 bases between. The CDR3 DNA reads as TGCGCCAGCAGTGAATTCTTTTCAGATCAGCCCCAGCATTTT. It encodes CASSEFFSDQPQHF.

The genes are TRBV9 and TRBJ2-7, with 8 bases aligning to TRBD1. Trimming removed 0 bases from V and 6 bases from J; junction bases left unmatched: 2. The CDR3 contains 13 residues. Germline CDR1 reads SGDLS; CDR2 reads YYNGEE. The CDR3 protein is CASSVDTGGEQYF. The CDR3 DNA reads TGTGCCAGCAGCGTAGATACAGGGGGCGAGCAGTACTTC.

The chain couples TRBV11-3 to TRBJ2-1; 7 bases are shared with TRBD2. The CDR3 covers 15 residues. The junction had 5 bases not matched to a gene; V was cut back by 0 bases and J by 6 bases. CDR1 and CDR2 from the germline V gene are SGHNT and YENEEA. The CDR3 DNA reads TGTGCCAGCAGCTTAGATCCTAGCGGACCCAATGAGCAGTTCTTC. Protein sequence: CASSLDPSGPNEQFF.

This chain uses TRBV29-1 with TRBJ1-4; maybe TRBD1 (5 bases). This CDR3 contains 13 residues. Germline CDR1 is SQVTM and CDR2 is ANQGSEA. The V and J ends lost 4 bases and 5 bases respectively, with 11 bases between them. The CDR3 DNA follows: TGCAGCGTTGTAGACAGCGTAAATGAAAAACTGTTTTTT. Amino acids: CSVVDSVNEKLFF.

V usage is TRBV7-2 and J usage is TRBJ2-5, with a tentative D call TRBD2 (5 bases). Looked up from germline, CDR1 is SGHTA and CDR2 is FQGNSA. The ends were cut back, 5 bases at V and 1 base at J, with 8 bases in the middle. CDR3 size: 13 residues. The CDR3 sequence: CASSPGSQETQYF. In DNA, the CDR3 is TGTGCCAGCAGCCCGGGGAGCCAAGAGACCCAGTACTTC.